The entry that follows covers one T cell receptor (beta chain) sequence. This sample was taken from a study of blood T cell repertoires in COVID-19. Sequencing used immunoSEQ multiplex PCR; TCRdb keeps in-frame clones, though not all of them. The sample holds about 220,000 clones, 75% to 85% seen once. The ends were cut back, 4 bases at V and 7 bases at J, with 18 bases in the middle. Germline CDR1 is SGHRS and CDR2 is YFSETQ. There are 14 residues in the CDR3. The chain carries TRBV5-1 and TRBJ2-7; TRBD2 is a possible D gene (6 bases). Sample: peripheral blood. The receptor was derived from a man over 45 with active or convalescent COVID-19. The CDR3 is CASSIGTLLGEQYF. The CDR3 DNA sequence: TGCGCCAGCAGCATAGGGACTTTACTAGGGGAGCAGTACTTC. The variable domain in full, completed from reference TRBV5-1 and TRBJ2-7, reads KAGVTQTPRYLIKTRGQQVTLSCSPISGHRSVSWYQQTPGQGLQFLFEYFSETQRNKGNFPGRFSGRQFSNSRSEMNVSTLELGDSALYLCASSIGTLLGEQYFGPGTRLTVT.